The 32 T cell receptor beta chains below come from one sample, sequenced in a study of read filtering for tumor transcriptome and immune sequencing. From 350 to 500 ng of RNA, a library with molecular barcoded alpha/delta and beta/gamma adaptors was made. Each CDR3 protein is one row after TCRdb ran MiXCR on the reads. This table has about 57,000 distinct CDR3 sequences, roughly 13% appearing once. The sample comprised a population of CD138-negative cells sorted from bone marrow. The receptors were gathered from a donor over 35 with multiple myeloma.

This clonotype was seen at least ten times. The chain recombines TRBV12-3 or TRBV12-4 with TRBJ2-6; a possible D gene is TRBD2 (5 bases). CDR3 size: 15 residues. Trimming shortened V by 5 bases and J by 1 base, and 9 bases separated the two germline ends. This CDR3 reads CASSNRGSGANVLTF. DNA of the CDR3: TGTGCCAGCAGTAACCGGGGTTCTGGGGCCAACGTCCTGACTTTC.

To note about this clonotype: The germline gene is not matched at one end of the junction; a read error may be the cause. This sequence joins TRBV7-3 and TRBJ2-3; 7 bases are shared with TRBD1. Germline V gene sequence: CDR1 SGHTA, CDR2 FQGTGA. This CDR3 contains 16 residues. This chain's CDR3 is CAGSPDRVKGTDTQYF. The CDR3 bases are TGTGCCGGCAGCCCAGACAGGGTTAAGGGGACAGATACGCAGTATTTT.

This clonotype was observed at least ten times. The V call is TRBV27, the J call TRBJ2-7; D is ambiguous. The CDR3 is 14 amino acids. V lost 1 base and J 0 bases, leaving 7 bases between the germline ends. Germline V gene lookup returns CDR1 MNHEY and CDR2 SMNVEV (reference sequence). The CDR3 loop is CASSLFVSSYEQYF. The CDR3 DNA is TGTGCCAGCAGTTTATTTGTTAGCTCCTACGAGCAGTACTTC.

In this sample, this clonotype turned up once. This may be a read error, as it is one base from a much larger clone. The conserved phenylalanine or tryptophan normally closing the CDR3 is absent here, so this likely arose from a read error. The genes are TRBV20-1 and TRBJ2-3; 8 positions match TRBD2. The CDR3 has 16 amino acids. V was pared by 6 bases and J by 7 bases, with 18 bases of the junction left unmatched. Looked up from germline, CDR1 is DFQATT and CDR2 is SNEGSKA (reference sequence). The CDR3 region has the DNA TGCAGTGCACCCTCTTGGTTAGCGGGAAGTGGCAATACGCAGTATTCT. Encoded protein: CSAPSWLAGSGNTQYS.

There are a few counts of this clonotype. The CDR3 is CSVSITGVWTGELFF. The CDR3 nucleotides are TGCAGCGTTTCCATCACCGGGGTGTGGACCGGGGAGCTGTTTTTT. J is TRBJ2-2 and V is TRBV29-1; a possible D gene is TRBD2 (5 bases). This CDR3 spans 15 amino acids. Trimming cost V 5 bases and J 5 bases, with 18 bases left between them. From germline, CDR1 is SQVTM and CDR2 ANQGSEA.

This clonotype was seen at least ten times. This chain uses TRBV20-1 with TRBJ1-1; the D is unclear. The germline CDR1 and CDR2 sequences are DFQATT and SNEGSKA (reference sequence). This CDR3 has 16 residues. V was shortened by 1 base and J by 2 bases, with 17 bases between the two germline ends. CDR3 in DNA: TGCAGTGCTAGAGCGTGGTTGGGCCCAATAAACACTGAAGCTTTCTTT. Translating it yields CSARAWLGPINTEAFF.

The genes are TRBV7-3 and TRBJ2-3, with 10 bases aligning to TRBD1. CDR1 SGHTA and CDR2 FQGTGA come from the germline V gene. J lost 1 base, V lost 5 bases, and 0 bases had no gene match. This CDR3 comprises 14 residues. The CDR3 sequence is CASSGTGGTDTQYF. CDR3 in DNA: TGTGCCAGCAGCGGGACAGGGGGCACAGATACGCAGTATTTT.

This clonotype showed up just a few times. An end of the junction differs from the germline gene, which may be a read error. V usage is TRBV5-1 and J usage is TRBJ2-7; 7 bases line up with TRBD2. CDR1 and CDR2 from the germline V gene are SGHRS and YFSETQ. This CDR3 comprises 13 residues. CDR3 bases: TGCGCCAGCAGCCGCGGACTAGACTACGAGCGGTACTTC. Protein: CASSRGLDYERYF. The whole variable domain, filled in from reference TRBV5-1 and TRBJ2-7, reads KAGVTQTPRYLIKTRGQQVTLSCSPISGHRSVSWYQQTPGQGLQFLFEYFSETQRNKGNFPGRFSGRQFSNSRSEMNVSTLELGDSALYLCASSRGLDYERYFGPGTRLTVT.

In its sample, this clonotype was seen many times. This sequence joins TRBV27 and TRBJ2-1; D not resolved. The CDR3 spans 15 residues. CDR1 and CDR2 from the germline V gene are MNHEY and SMNVEV (reference sequence). V shed 2 bases and J shed 3 bases, with 11 bases lying between them. This CDR3 reads CASSLMVRYYNEQFF. The CDR3 DNA follows: TGTGCCAGCAGTTTAATGGTCCGATACTACAATGAGCAGTTCTTC.

This clonotype has ten or more counts. The chain recombines TRBV7-9 with TRBJ1-5; D is unresolved. Looked up from germline, CDR1 is SEHNR and CDR2 is FQNEAQ (reference sequence). This CDR3 has 14 amino acids. Trimming removed 5 bases at V and 4 bases at J, with 12 bases between. CDR3 sequence reads: CASSGAEGNQPQHF. As DNA, the CDR3 is TGTGCCAGCAGCGGAGCAGAGGGAAATCAGCCCCAGCATTTT.

This clonotype was seen many times. The chain joins TRBV18 to TRBJ2-5; 8 bases agree with TRBD1. Germline lookup yields CDR1 KGHSH and CDR2 LQKENI. The CDR3 sequence is 13 residues long. Losses at the gene ends were 5 bases for V and 4 bases for J; bases not matched to a gene: 3. Here the CDR3 reads CASSSGQGETQYF. The CDR3 bases are TGTGCCAGCTCATCCGGACAGGGAGAGACCCAGTACTTC.

A few counts support this clonotype. The chain carries TRBV7-2 and TRBJ2-7; tentatively, D is TRBD2 (6 bases). CDR3 size: 16 residues. Germline lookup yields CDR1 SGHTA and CDR2 FQGNSA. The V end was cut by 0 bases, the J end by 0 bases, with 12 bases between. The CDR3 spells CASSLAARESSYEQYF. The CDR3 region has the DNA TGTGCCAGCAGCTTAGCGGCTCGGGAGAGCTCCTACGAGCAGTACTTC. Supplemented by reference TRBV7-2 and TRBJ2-7, the full variable domain reads GAGVSQSPSNKVTEKGKDVELRCDPISGHTALYWYRQSLGQGLEFLIYFQGNSAPDKSGLPSDRFSAERTGGSVSTLTIQRTQQEDSAVYLCASSLAARESSYEQYFGPGTRLTVT.

At least ten counts were recorded for this clonotype. Written as DNA, the CDR3 is TGTGCCAGCAGTTCTCCGGGACAGAGCTACGAGCAGTACTTC. Translating it yields CASSSPGQSYEQYF. The rearrangement uses TRBV6-5 and TRBJ2-7; TRBD1 matches 7 bases. Trimming removed 4 bases from V and 3 bases from J; junction bases left unmatched: 6. Germline CDR1 reads MNHEY; CDR2 reads SVGAGI. The CDR3 contains 14 residues.

Comment on this clonotype: This may arise from a read error, as a much more abundant clone is one base away. The V gene is TRBV6-2 or TRBV6-3, the J gene TRBJ2-7, with a possible D match to TRBD2 (5 bases). The CDR3 sequence is 13 residues long. CDR1 and CDR2 from the germline V gene are MNHEY and SVGEGT. V was trimmed by 3 bases and J by 3 bases, leaving 9 bases between them. CDR3 DNA sequence: TGTGCCAGCAGTTATGAGGGAAGCTACGAGCAGTACTTC. The encoded protein is CASSYEGSYEQYF.

The chain uses TRBV12-5 and TRBJ2-3; D unresolved. The V gene's germline CDR1 is LGHNT and CDR2 FRNRAP. The length of the CDR3 is 14 residues. Deletions cut 3 bases from V and 5 bases from J, with 12 bases between. CDR3 protein: CASGFPRRVDTQYF. The CDR3 DNA reads as TGTGCTAGTGGTTTTCCCAGGAGAGTAGATACGCAGTATTTT. The full variable domain, its missing parts supplied by reference TRBV12-5 and TRBJ2-3, is DARVTQTPRHKVTEMGQEVTMRCQPILGHNTVFWYRQTMMQGLELLAYFRNRAPLDDSGMPKDRFSAEMPDATLATLKIQPSEPRDSAVYFCASGFPRRVDTQYFGPGTRLTVL.

At least ten counts were recorded for this clonotype. The chain carries TRBV7-3 and TRBJ2-3; D unresolved. The CDR3 is 14 amino acids. V was pared by 2 bases and J by 3 bases, with 9 bases between. The germline V gene has CDR1 SGHTA and CDR2 FQGTGA. CDR3 sequence (DNA): TGTGCCAGCAGCTTACAGGACGTAACAGATACGCAGTATTTT. This gives the protein CASSLQDVTDTQYF.

About this clonotype: A much larger clone differs from this one at a single base, so this may be a read error. This chain joins TRBV7-3 and TRBJ2-2; D tentatively reads TRBD1 or TRBD2 (6 bases each). The CDR3 covers 14 residues. Germline V gene lookup returns CDR1 SGHTA and CDR2 FQGTGA. CDR3 DNA: TGTGCCAGCAGCCCCGTTAGGGGGTCCGGGGGGCTGTTTTTT. Amino acid sequence: CASSPVRGSGGLFF.

Comments on this clonotype: It is likely a read error, because the conserved phenylalanine at the end of the CDR3 is missing. The V call is TRBV6-5, the J call TRBJ2-2; D is unclear. The germline gives CDR1 MNHEY, CDR2 SVGAGI. Between the trimmed V and J ends, which lost 3 bases and 7 bases, there was a span of 9 bases. CDR3 length equals 13 residues. In nucleotides, the CDR3 is TGTGCCAGCAGTTATGAGCGAGGCGGGGAGCTGTTTTCT. Translation: CASSYERGGELFS.

Only a few counts were recorded for this clonotype. The junction shows a germline mismatch at one end, possibly a read error. The J gene is TRBJ1-1, the V gene TRBV15; TRBD1 is a possible D gene (6 bases). The CDR3 contains 14 residues. Germline V gene data show CDR1 as LNHNV and CDR2 as YYDKDF (reference sequence). The CDR3 is CAASYTGFLTEAFF. The CDR3 region has the DNA TGTGCCGCCAGCTATACAGGGTTCCTCACTGAAGCTTTCTTT.

The table lists this clonotype with many counts. The gene calls are TRBV28 and TRBJ1-5; 9 bases match TRBD1. Germline assignment: CDR1 MDHEN and CDR2 SYDVKM. The CDR3 runs 18 residues. Losses at the gene ends were 1 base for V and 0 bases for J; bases not matched to a gene: 7. CDR3 DNA: TGTGCCAGCAGTTTATTAGGGACAGGGAGATATAGCAATCAGCCCCAGCATTTT. This sequence encodes CASSLLGTGRYSNQPQHF. The variable domain in full, with the rest retrieved from reference TRBV28 and TRBJ1-5, is DVKVTQSSRYLVKRTGEKVFLECVQDMDHENMFWYRQDPGLGLRLIYFSYDVKMKEKGDIPEGYSVSREKKERFSLILESASTNQTSMYLCASSLLGTGRYSNQPQHFGDGTRLSIL.

This clonotype has at least ten counts. V usage is TRBV5-1 and J usage is TRBJ2-3; TRBD2 aligns across 16 bases. Germline CDR1 SGHRS, CDR2 YFSETQ. The CDR3 length is 17 residues. V shed 4 bases and J 3 bases; nucleotides not matched to a gene: 5. CDR3 coding DNA: TGCGCCAGCAGCCAAGGGACTAGCGGGAGGGCGACAGATACGCAGTATTTT. Amino acid sequence: CASSQGTSGRATDTQYF.

As concerns this clonotype: Relative to the germline gene, one junction end is altered; a read error may explain this. The CDR3 region has the DNA TGTGCCGCGTCACCGGTTGTTTACAATGAGCGGGTCTTC. Residues: CAASPVVYNERVF. The chain is built from TRBV15 and TRBJ2-1, with TRBD2 as a possible D gene (6 bases). CDR1 LNHNV and CDR2 YYDKDF come from the germline V gene (reference sequence). This CDR3 contains 13 residues.

This clonotype was recorded many times. V usage is TRBV5-1 and J usage is TRBJ2-1, with 13 bases aligning to TRBD2. Germline values: CDR1 SGHRS, CDR2 YFSETQ. The CDR3 is made up of 19 amino acids. The V and J ends lost 2 bases and 8 bases, in that order; junction bases with no gene match: 16. CDR3: CASSLSPIGTSGKRDEQFF. CDR3 bases: TGCGCCAGCAGCTTATCTCCCATCGGGACTAGCGGGAAAAGGGATGAGCAGTTCTTC.

This clonotype was recorded many times. The chain links TRBV5-1 to TRBJ2-5; 9 bases map to TRBD1. Looked up from germline, CDR1 is SGHRS and CDR2 is YFSETQ. Unmatched junction bases numbered 6, after V lost 1 base and J lost 5 bases. The CDR3 extends over 15 amino acids. CDR3 sequence: CASSLYGDRAETQYF. In DNA form, the CDR3 reads TGCGCCAGCAGCTTGTATGGGGACAGGGCCGAGACCCAGTACTTC.

A note on this clonotype: One base away lies a much larger clone, so this may be a sequencing read error. The chain is built from TRBV5-5 and TRBJ2-7, with D possibly being TRBD1 (5 bases). There are 15 residues in the CDR3. V lost 1 base and J 0 bases, leaving 11 bases between the germline ends. The germline V gene has CDR1 SGHKS and CDR2 YYEKEE (reference sequence). The CDR3 loop reads CASSLNWGLSYEQYF. The CDR3 nucleotides are TGTGCCAGCAGCTTGAATTGGGGCCTCTCCTACGAGCAGTACTTC.

The chain recombines TRBV29-1 with TRBJ2-5; 15 nucleotides align to TRBD2. Germline V CDR1 and CDR2: SQVTM, ANQGSEA. V was clipped by 3 bases and J by 5 bases; unmatched bases: 10. This CDR3 spans 17 amino acids. The CDR3 spells CSVDFPGLAGGTETQYF. Written as DNA, the CDR3 is TGCAGCGTTGACTTCCCGGGACTAGCGGGAGGCACGGAGACCCAGTACTTC.

This clonotype appeared many times. V usage is TRBV5-1 and J usage is TRBJ2-1; 10 bases align to TRBD2. Per the germline V gene, CDR1 is SGHRS and CDR2 is YFSETQ. This CDR3 is 15 amino acids long. V shed 4 bases and J 8 bases; nucleotides not matched to a gene: 9. CDR3 in DNA: TGCGCCAGCAGCCCGGGGGGACTAGCGTCCGATGAGCAGTTCTTC. Translation gives CASSPGGLASDEQFF.

This clonotype has ten or more counts. Here the CDR3 DNA reads TGTGCCACCAGCAGAGATAGAGGGGACTATGGTGAGCAGTTCTTC. This encodes CATSRDRGDYGEQFF. The chain uses TRBV15 and TRBJ2-1; 7 bases agree with TRBD2. Per the germline V gene, CDR1 is LNHNV and CDR2 is YYDKDF (reference sequence). The junction had 8 bases not matched to a gene; V was cut back by 0 bases and J by 9 bases. The CDR3 spans 15 residues.

The J gene is TRBJ2-3, the V gene TRBV20-1; 11 bases map to TRBD2. Germline lookup yields CDR1 DFQATT and CDR2 SNEGSKA (reference sequence). There are 17 residues in the CDR3. The junction had 11 bases not matched to a gene; V was cut back by 2 bases and J by 4 bases. CDR3 amino acids: CSARRTSGSNGADTQYF. For the CDR3, the DNA is TGCAGTGCTAGACGTACTAGCGGGAGTAACGGCGCAGATACGCAGTATTTT.

Turning to this clonotype: This sequence may be a read error, since a much larger clone differs from it by one base. The J gene is TRBJ2-1, the V gene TRBV30; 8 nucleotides match TRBD2. CDR3 length: 15 amino acids. Germline values: CDR1 GTSNPN, CDR2 SVGIG (reference sequence). J lost 5 bases, V lost 7 bases, and 13 bases had no gene match. In nucleotides, the CDR3 is TGTGCCTACTCCTACGGGACTAGTCCCCACAATGAGCAGTTCTTC. It translates to CAYSYGTSPHNEQFF.

V usage is TRBV5-6 and J usage is TRBJ1-3, with TRBD1 identical over 8 bases. V dropped 4 bases and J dropped 3; count of bases not matched to a gene: 3. This CDR3 has 14 amino acids. The germline V gene encodes CDR1 SGHDT and CDR2 YYEEEE. This CDR3 is CASSTTGGGNTIYF. CDR3 nucleotide sequence: TGTGCCAGCAGCACAACAGGGGGTGGAAACACCATATATTTT.

For this clonotype: Compared with germline, one end of the junction differs, possibly owing to a read error. The chain recombines TRBV20-1 with TRBJ2-7; 7 bases agree with TRBD2. The CDR3 is made up of 15 amino acids. Germline CDR1 is DFQATT and CDR2 is SNEGSKA (reference sequence). The chain's CDR3 is CSVRGFGGRSYEQYF. The CDR3 coding sequence is TGCAGTGTTAGAGGTTTCGGCGGGAGATCCTACGAGCAGTACTTC.